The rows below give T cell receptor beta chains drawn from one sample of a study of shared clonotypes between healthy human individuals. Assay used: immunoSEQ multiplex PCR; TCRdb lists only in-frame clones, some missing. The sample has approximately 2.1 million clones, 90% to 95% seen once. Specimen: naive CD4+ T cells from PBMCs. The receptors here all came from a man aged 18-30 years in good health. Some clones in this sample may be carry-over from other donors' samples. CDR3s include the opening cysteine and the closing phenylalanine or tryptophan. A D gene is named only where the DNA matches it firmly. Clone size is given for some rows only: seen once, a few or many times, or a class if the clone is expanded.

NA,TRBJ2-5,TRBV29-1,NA,TGCAGCGGCCACGACACGGGGTTCGAGGAGACCCAGTACTTC,CSGHDTGFEETQYF
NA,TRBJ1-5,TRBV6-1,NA,TGTGCCAGCAGTGGAGACGGTTCTTGGCAGCCCCAGCATTTT,CASSGDGSWQPQHF
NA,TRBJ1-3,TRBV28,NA,TGTGCCAGCACCCGCGGGGGGGCCTCTGGAAACACCATATATTTT,CASTRGGASGNTIYF
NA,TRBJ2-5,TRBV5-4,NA,TGTGCCAGCAGCCGTGGGCCACAAGAGACCCAGTACTTC,CASSRGPQETQYF
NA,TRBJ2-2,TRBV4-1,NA,TGCGCCAGCAGCCAAGGGGGGCGCGGATACACCGGGGAGCTGTTTTTT,CASSQGGRGYTGELFF
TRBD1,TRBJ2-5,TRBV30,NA,TGTGCCTGGAGTGAACAGGGGGAGACCCAGTACTTC,CAWSEQGETQYF
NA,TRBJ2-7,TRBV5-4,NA,TGTGCCAGCAGCCCTACTACGAGCTCCTACGAGCAGTACTTC,CASSPTTSSYEQYF
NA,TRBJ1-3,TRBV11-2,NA,TGTGCCAGCAGCCCAGTTCAGGGAGGAGGAAACACCATATATTTT,CASSPVQGGGNTIYF
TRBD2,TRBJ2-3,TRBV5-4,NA,TGTGCCAGCAGCTTCCCTAGCGGGAGACGGATCACAGATACGCAGTATTTT,CASSFPSGRRITDTQYF
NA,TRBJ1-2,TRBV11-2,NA,TGTGCCAGCAGCTTAGAAAGGGTTAACTATGGCTACACCTTC,CASSLERVNYGYTF
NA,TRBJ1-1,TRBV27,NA,TGTGCCAGCAGTACGATTGAGGGTGAAGCTTTCTTT,CASSTIEGEAFF
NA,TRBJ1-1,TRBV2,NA,TGTGCCAGCAGTCTTCAGGGGTACACTGAAGCTTTCTTT,CASSLQGYTEAFF
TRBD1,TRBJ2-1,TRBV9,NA,TGTGCCAGCAGCGTAGTGGTAGACAGGGGTTACAATGAGCAGTTCTTC,CASSVVVDRGYNEQFF
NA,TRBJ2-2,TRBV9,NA,TGTGCCAGCAGCGCACTTGGATCCACCGGGGAGCTGTTTTTT,CASSALGSTGELFF
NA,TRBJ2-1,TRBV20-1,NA,TGCAGTGCTAACAATCTGGAGCAGTTCTTC,CSANNLEQFF
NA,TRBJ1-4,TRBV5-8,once,TGTGCCAGCAGCAAGACAGTACTATCAACTAATGAAAAACTGTTTTTT,CASSKTVLSTNEKLFF
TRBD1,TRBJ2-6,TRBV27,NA,TGTGCCAGCAGTTTATCCCCCCCGACAGGGGGCCCTGGGGCCAACGTCCTGACTTTC,CASSLSPPTGGPGANVLTF
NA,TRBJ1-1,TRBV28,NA,TGTGCCAGCAGTTTCGTTTCCCTGGAGGCCACTGAAGCTTTCTTT,CASSFVSLEATEAFF
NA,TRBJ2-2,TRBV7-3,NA,TGTGCCAGCAGCTTAACAGGAGACCCCCGCCGACCGACCGGGGAGCTGTTTTTT,CASSLTGDPRRPTGELFF
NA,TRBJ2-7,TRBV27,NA,TGTGCCAGCAGTTCTCGAGTCCTGGGGTACGAGCAGTACTTC,CASSSRVLGYEQYF
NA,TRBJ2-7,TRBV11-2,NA,TGTGCCAGCAGCTTAGTGGGGGTTCTAGCGTGGGAGCAGTACTTC,CASSLVGVLAWEQYF
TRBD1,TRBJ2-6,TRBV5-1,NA,TGCGCCAGCAGTGACGGGACAGGCCACTCTGGGGCCAACGTCCTGACTTTC,CASSDGTGHSGANVLTF
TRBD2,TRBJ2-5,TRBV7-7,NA,TGTGCCAGCAGCTTAATGGGGGGGTCGGCGGAGACCCAGTACTTC,CASSLMGGSAETQYF
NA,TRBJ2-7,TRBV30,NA,TGTGCCTGGAGTGTCTACTTTGGACAGCCCTACGAGCAGTACTTC,CAWSVYFGQPYEQYF
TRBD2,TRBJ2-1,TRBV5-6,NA,TGTGCCAGCAGCCTCGGGACTAAGCAGTTCTTC,CASSLGTKQFF
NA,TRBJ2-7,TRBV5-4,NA,TGTGCCAGCAGCTTGGTACCCCCCGACGAGCAGTACTTC,CASSLVPPDEQYF
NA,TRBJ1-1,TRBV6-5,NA,TGTGCCAGCAGCATAAATAAGAACACTGAAGCTTTCTTT,CASSINKNTEAFF